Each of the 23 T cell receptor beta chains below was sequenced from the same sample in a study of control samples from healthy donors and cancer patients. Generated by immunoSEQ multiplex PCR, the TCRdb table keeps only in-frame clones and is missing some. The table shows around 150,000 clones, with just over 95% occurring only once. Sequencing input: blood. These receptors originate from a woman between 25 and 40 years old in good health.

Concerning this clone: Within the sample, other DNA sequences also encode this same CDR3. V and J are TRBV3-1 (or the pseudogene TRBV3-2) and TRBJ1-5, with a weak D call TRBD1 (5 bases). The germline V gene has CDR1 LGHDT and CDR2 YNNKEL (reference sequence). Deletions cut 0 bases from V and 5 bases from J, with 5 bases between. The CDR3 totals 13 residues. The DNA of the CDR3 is TGTGCCAGCAGCCAAGACAGGGATCAGCCCCAGCATTTT. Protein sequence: CASSQDRDQPQHF.

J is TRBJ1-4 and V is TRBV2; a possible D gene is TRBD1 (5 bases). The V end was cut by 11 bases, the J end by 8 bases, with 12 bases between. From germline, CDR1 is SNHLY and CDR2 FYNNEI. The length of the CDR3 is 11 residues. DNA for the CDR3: TGTGCCGGATGGGGCGTCGAAAAACTGTTTTTT. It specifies CAGWGVEKLFF.

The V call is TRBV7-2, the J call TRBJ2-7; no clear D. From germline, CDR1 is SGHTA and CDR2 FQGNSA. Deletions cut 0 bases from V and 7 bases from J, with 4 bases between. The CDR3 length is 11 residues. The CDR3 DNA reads TGTGCCAGCAGCTTAGCCCGGGAGCAGTACTTC. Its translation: CASSLAREQYF.

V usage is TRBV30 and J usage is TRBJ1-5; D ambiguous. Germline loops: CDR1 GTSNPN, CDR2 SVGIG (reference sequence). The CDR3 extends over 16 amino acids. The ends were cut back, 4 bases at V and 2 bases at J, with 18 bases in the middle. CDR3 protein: CAWKPTGSIGNQPQHF. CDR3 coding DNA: TGTGCCTGGAAACCCACTGGGAGTATTGGCAATCAGCCCCAGCATTTT.

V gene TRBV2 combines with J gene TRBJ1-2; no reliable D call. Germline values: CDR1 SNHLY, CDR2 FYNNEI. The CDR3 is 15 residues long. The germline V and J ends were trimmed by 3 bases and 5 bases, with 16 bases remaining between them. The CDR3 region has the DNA TGTGCCAGCAGTGATCGTTGGCAGAACGGTTATGGCTACACCTTC. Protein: CASSDRWQNGYGYTF.

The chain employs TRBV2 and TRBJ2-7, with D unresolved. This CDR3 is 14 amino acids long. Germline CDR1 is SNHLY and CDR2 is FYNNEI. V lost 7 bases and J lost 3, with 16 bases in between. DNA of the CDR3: TGTGCCAGCACTCGATTAGGTGCTTTCTACGAGCAGTACTTC. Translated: CASTRLGAFYEQYF.

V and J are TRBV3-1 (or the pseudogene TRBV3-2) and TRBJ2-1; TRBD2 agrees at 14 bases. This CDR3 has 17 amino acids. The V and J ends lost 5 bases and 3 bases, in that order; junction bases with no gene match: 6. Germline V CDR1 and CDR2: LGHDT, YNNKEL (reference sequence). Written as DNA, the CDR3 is TGTGCCAGCAGCAAACGGACTAGCGGGGGGCTCTACAATGAGCAGTTCTTC. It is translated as CASSKRTSGGLYNEQFF.

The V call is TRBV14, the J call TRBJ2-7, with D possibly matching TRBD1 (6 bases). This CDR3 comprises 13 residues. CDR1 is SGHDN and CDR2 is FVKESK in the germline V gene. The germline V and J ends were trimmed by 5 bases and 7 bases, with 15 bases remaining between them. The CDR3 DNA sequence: TGTGCCAGCAGCACGCGACAACAGGGTGAGCAGTACTTC. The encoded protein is CASSTRQQGEQYF. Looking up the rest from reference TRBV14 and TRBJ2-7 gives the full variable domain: EAGVTQFPSHSVIEKGQTVTLRCDPISGHDNLYWYRRVMGKEIKFLLHFVKESKQDESGMPNNRFLAERTGGTYSTLKVQPAELEDSGVYFCASSTRQQGEQYFGPGTRLTVT.

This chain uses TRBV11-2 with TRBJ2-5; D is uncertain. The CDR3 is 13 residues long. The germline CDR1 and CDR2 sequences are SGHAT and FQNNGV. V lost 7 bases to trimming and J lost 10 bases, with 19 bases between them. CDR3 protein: CASTFGPRVGQYF. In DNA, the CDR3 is TGTGCCAGCACCTTCGGGCCTCGCGTAGGCCAGTACTTC.

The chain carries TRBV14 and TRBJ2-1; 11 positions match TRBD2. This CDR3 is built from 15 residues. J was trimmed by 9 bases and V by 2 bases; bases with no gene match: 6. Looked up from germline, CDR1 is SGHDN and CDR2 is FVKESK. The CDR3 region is CASSQRLAGWSEQFF. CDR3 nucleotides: TGTGCCAGCAGCCAACGACTAGCGGGGTGGAGTGAGCAGTTCTTC.

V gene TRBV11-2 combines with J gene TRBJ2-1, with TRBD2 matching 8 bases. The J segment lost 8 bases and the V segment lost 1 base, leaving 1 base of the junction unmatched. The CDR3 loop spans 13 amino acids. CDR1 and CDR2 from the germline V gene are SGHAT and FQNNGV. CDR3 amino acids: CASSLAGRDEQFF. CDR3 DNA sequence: TGTGCCAGCAGCTTAGCCGGGAGGGATGAGCAGTTCTTC.

CDR3 region: CASSFQRSAGNTIYF. For the CDR3, the DNA is TGTGCCAGCAGTTTTCAACGGTCAGCTGGAAACACCATATATTTT. The V call is TRBV27, the J call TRBJ1-3; the D is unclear. Trimming removed 3 bases at V and 2 bases at J, with 11 bases between. The CDR3 is 15 amino acids. Germline assignment: CDR1 MNHEY and CDR2 SMNVEV (reference sequence).

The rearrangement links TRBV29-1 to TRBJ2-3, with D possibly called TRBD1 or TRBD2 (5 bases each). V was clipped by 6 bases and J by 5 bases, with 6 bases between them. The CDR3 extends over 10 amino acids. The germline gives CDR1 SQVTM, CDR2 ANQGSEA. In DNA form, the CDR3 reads TGCAGCGTGAGGGGAGATACGCAGTATTTT. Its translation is CSVRGDTQYF.

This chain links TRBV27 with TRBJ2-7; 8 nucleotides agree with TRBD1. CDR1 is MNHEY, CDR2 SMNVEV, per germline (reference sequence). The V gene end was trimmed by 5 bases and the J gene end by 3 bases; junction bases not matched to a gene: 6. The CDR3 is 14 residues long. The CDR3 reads CASSKGQDLYEQYF. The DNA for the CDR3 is TGTGCCAGCAGTAAGGGACAGGATCTCTACGAGCAGTACTTC.

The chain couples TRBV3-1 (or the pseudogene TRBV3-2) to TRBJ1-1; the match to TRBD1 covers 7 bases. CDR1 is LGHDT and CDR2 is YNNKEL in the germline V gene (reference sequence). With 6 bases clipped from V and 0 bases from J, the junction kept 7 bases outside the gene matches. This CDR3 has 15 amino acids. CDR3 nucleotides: TGTGCCAGCAGAGTCTGGGACAGCATGAACACTGAAGCTTTCTTT. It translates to CASRVWDSMNTEAFF.

CDR3 in DNA: TGTGCCAGCAGTTTATCTCGGACGGGCATTCAGTACTTC. Translated, it gives CASSLSRTGIQYF. The chain combines TRBV28 with TRBJ2-4; no definite D call. CDR3 size: 13 residues. Trimming cost V 1 base and J 9 bases, with 10 bases left between them. CDR1 MDHEN and CDR2 SYDVKM come from the germline V gene.

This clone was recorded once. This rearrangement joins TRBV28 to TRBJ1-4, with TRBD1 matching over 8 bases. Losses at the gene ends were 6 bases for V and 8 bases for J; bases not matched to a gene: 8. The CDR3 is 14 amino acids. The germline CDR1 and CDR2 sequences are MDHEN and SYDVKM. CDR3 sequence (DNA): TGTGCCAGCAGCCGCCGGACAGGGTTAGAAAAACTGTTTTTT. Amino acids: CASSRRTGLEKLFF. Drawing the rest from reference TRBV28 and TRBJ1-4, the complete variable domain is DVKVTQSSRYLVKRTGEKVFLECVQDMDHENMFWYRQDPGLGLRLIYFSYDVKMKEKGDIPEGYSVSREKKERFSLILESASTNQTSMYLCASSRRTGLEKLFFGSGTQLSVL.

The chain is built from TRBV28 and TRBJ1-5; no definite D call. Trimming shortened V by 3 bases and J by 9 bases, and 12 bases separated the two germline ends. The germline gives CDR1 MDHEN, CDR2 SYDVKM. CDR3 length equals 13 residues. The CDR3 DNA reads TGTGCCAGCAGTTTCGATGGGCTCCGGCCCCAGCATTTT. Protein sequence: CASSFDGLRPQHF.

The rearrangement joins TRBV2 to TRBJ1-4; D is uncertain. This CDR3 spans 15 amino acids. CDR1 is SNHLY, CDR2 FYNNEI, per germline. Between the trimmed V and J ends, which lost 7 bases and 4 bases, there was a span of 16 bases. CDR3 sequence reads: CASILRGGGNEKLFF. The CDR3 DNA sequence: TGTGCCAGCATTTTACGGGGTGGCGGTAATGAAAAACTGTTTTTT.

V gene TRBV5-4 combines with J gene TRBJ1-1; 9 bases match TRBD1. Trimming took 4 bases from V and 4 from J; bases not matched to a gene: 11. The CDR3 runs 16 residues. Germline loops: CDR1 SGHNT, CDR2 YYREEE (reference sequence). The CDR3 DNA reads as TGTGCCAGCAGCCCATCCCGGGACAGGGACGGCACTGAAGCTTTCTTT. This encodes CASSPSRDRDGTEAFF.

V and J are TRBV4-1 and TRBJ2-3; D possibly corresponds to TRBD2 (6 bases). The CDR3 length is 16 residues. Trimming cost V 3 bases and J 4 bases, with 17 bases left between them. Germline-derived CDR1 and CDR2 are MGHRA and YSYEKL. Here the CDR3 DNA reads TGCGCCAGCAGCCACCCCCCGGGGGAGTGGGCAGATACGCAGTATTTT. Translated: CASSHPPGEWADTQYF.

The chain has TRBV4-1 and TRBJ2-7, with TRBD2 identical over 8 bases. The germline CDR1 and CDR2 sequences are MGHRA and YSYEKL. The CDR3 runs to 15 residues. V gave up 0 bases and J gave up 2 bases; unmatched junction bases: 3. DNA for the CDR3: TGCGCCAGCAGCCAAGACCGGGGGGGTACCTACGAGCAGTACTTC. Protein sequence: CASSQDRGGTYEQYF.

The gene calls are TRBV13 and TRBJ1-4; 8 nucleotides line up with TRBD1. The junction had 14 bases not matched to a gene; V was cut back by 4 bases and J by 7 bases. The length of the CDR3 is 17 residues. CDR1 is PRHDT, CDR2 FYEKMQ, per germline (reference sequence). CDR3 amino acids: CASSWTGWPYGGEKLFF. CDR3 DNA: TGTGCCAGCAGCTGGACAGGGTGGCCTTATGGCGGTGAAAAACTGTTTTTT.